Sequencing of this TCR beta chain was carried out in a study of control samples from healthy donors and cancer patients. CDR1 is SGHDT and CDR2 is YYEEEE in the germline V gene. V was pared by 0 bases and J by 4 bases, with 4 bases between. The CDR3 spans 13 residues. Sequencing was performed with immunoSEQ multiplex PCR; in TCRdb, only in-frame clones are kept and a portion is missing. The data contain approximately 86,000 clones, around 86% of them singletons. The sequencing sample was made of blood. V gene TRBV5-6 combines with J gene TRBJ2-2, with D uncertain. This clonotype was sampled from a man between 25 and 39 years old in good health. The CDR3 region has the DNA TGTGCCAGCAGCTTGGTGGGCACCGGGGAGCTGTTTTTT. It encodes CASSLVGTGELFF.